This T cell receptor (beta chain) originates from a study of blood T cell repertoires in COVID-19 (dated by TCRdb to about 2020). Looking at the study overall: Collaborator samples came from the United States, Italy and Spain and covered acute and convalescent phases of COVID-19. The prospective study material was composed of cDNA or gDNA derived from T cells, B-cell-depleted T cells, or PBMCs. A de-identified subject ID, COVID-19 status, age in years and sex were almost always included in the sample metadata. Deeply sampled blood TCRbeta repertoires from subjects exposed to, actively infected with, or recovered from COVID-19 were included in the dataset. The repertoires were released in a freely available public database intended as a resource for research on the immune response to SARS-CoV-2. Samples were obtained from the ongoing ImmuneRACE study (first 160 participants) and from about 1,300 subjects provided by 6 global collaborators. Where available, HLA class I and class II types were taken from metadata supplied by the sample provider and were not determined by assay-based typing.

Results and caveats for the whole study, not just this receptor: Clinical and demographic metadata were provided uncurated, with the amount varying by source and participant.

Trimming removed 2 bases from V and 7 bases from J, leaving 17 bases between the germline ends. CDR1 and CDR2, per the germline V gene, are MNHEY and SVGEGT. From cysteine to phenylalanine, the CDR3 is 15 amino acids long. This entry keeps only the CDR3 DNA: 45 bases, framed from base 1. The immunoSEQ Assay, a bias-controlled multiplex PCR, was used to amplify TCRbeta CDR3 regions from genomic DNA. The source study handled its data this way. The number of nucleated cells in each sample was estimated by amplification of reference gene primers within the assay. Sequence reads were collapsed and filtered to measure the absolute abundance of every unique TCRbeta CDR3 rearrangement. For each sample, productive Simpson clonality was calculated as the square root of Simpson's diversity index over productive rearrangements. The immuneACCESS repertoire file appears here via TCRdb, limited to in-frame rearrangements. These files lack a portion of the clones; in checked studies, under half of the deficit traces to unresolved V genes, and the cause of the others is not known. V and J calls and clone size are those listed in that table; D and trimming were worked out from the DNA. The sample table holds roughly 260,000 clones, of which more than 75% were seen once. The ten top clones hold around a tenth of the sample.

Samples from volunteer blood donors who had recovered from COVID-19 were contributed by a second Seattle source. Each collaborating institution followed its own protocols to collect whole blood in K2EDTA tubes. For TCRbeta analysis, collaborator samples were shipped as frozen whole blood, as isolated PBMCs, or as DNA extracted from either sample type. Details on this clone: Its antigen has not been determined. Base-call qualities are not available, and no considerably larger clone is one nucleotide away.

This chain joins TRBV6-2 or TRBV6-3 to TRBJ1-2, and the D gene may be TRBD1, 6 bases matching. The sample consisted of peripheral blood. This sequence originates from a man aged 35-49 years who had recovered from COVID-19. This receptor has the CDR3 CASSYPTGGVSGYTF. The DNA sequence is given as TGTGCCAGCAGTTACCCGACAGGTGGAGTTTCTGGCTACACCTTC.